Listed below are T cell receptor beta chains from one sample, sequenced in a study of blood T cell repertoires in COVID-19. The assay was immunoSEQ multiplex PCR, and TCRdb's table has in-frame clones only and misses some. Here the sample spans around 100,000 clones, 80% to 90% being singletons. Sequencing input: peripheral blood. Receptors originate from a human donor in a cohort sampled during active COVID-19. CDR3s include the opening cysteine and the closing phenylalanine or tryptophan. Each record gives: clone size, V gene, J gene, D gene, CDR3 protein, CDR3 DNA. D genes are given only for firm matches. Size values are once, few and many counts, or a class for expanded clones, and some rows have none.

clone size: -
V gene: TRBV5-1
J gene: TRBJ2-4
D gene: -
CDR3 protein: CASSLAPGNLELIQYF
CDR3 DNA: TGCGCCAGCAGCTTGGCCCCAGGGAACCTCGAACTTATTCAGTACTTC

clone size: -
V gene: TRBV19
J gene: TRBJ1-1
D gene: TRBD1
CDR3 protein: CASRQGTLNTEAFF
CDR3 DNA: TGTGCCAGTAGACAGGGGACCTTGAACACTGAAGCTTTCTTT

clone size: -
V gene: TRBV24-1
J gene: TRBJ1-5
D gene: -
CDR3 protein: CATSDRVSQPQHF
CDR3 DNA: TGTGCCACCAGTGATCGGGTGTCGCAGCCCCAGCATTTT

clone size: -
V gene: TRBV4-3
J gene: TRBJ1-5
D gene: -
CDR3 protein: CASSQVEGQPQHF
CDR3 DNA: TGCGCCAGCAGCCAAGTGGAGGGTCAGCCCCAGCATTTT

clone size: -
V gene: TRBV18
J gene: TRBJ1-4
D gene: -
CDR3 protein: CASSRRATNEKLFF
CDR3 DNA: TGTGCCAGCTCACGAAGAGCAACTAATGAAAAACTGTTTTTT

clone size: -
V gene: TRBV28
J gene: TRBJ1-2
D gene: TRBD1
CDR3 protein: CASSWGPQGDYGYTF
CDR3 DNA: TGTGCCAGCAGTTGGGGCCCCCAGGGGGACTATGGCTACACCTTC

clone size: -
V gene: TRBV30
J gene: TRBJ2-6
D gene: -
CDR3 protein: CAWRSPGANVLTF
CDR3 DNA: TGTGCCTGGAGGAGTCCTGGGGCCAACGTCCTGACTTTC

clone size: -
V gene: TRBV10-3
J gene: TRBJ1-6
D gene: -
CDR3 protein: CAIALGHNSPLHF
CDR3 DNA: TGTGCCATCGCGCTGGGGCACAATTCACCCCTCCACTTT

clone size: -
V gene: TRBV7-9
J gene: TRBJ1-2
D gene: -
CDR3 protein: CASSLTGEGSVAGYTF
CDR3 DNA: TGTGCCAGCAGCCTAACCGGGGAGGGGTCGGTGGCTGGCTACACCTTC

clone size: -
V gene: TRBV19
J gene: TRBJ2-3
D gene: TRBD2
CDR3 protein: CASSTYSGSTDTQYF
CDR3 DNA: TGTGCCAGTAGTACCTATAGCGGGAGCACAGATACGCAGTATTTT

clone size: -
V gene: TRBV9
J gene: TRBJ2-7
D gene: -
CDR3 protein: CASSPRGYEQYF
CDR3 DNA: TGTGCCAGCAGCCCAAGGGGCTACGAGCAGTACTTC

clone size: -
V gene: TRBV27
J gene: TRBJ2-3
D gene: -
CDR3 protein: CASSWGLSVDTQYF
CDR3 DNA: TGTGCCAGCAGTTGGGGCTTAAGCGTAGATACGCAGTATTTT

clone size: -
V gene: TRBV5-4
J gene: TRBJ1-4
D gene: TRBD1
CDR3 protein: CASSFGGGEREKLFF
CDR3 DNA: TGTGCCAGCAGCTTCGGAGGGGGCGAGAGGGAAAAACTGTTTTTT

clone size: -
V gene: TRBV5-5
J gene: TRBJ1-4
D gene: -
CDR3 protein: CASTKTGNEKLFF
CDR3 DNA: TGTGCCAGCACCAAAACGGGAAATGAAAAACTGTTTTTT

clone size: once
V gene: TRBV19
J gene: TRBJ1-1
D gene: -
CDR3 protein: CASSIVSGNTEAFF
CDR3 DNA: TGTGCCAGTAGTATAGTTTCGGGGAACACTGAAGCTTTCTTT

clone size: -
V gene: TRBV6-5
J gene: TRBJ1-1
D gene: -
CDR3 protein: CASTRGGSPAFF
CDR3 DNA: TGTGCCAGCACTCGGGGGGGCAGCCCAGCTTTCTTT

clone size: -
V gene: TRBV28
J gene: TRBJ1-2
D gene: -
CDR3 protein: CASSLLTGYGGYTF
CDR3 DNA: TGTGCCAGCAGTTTGCTGACAGGATACGGTGGCTACACCTTC

clone size: once
V gene: TRBV4-2
J gene: TRBJ2-5
D gene: TRBD1
CDR3 protein: CASSQSRGTGDSQETQYF
CDR3 DNA: TGTGCCAGCAGCCAATCCCGGGGGACAGGTGACAGCCAAGAGACCCAGTACTTC

clone size: -
V gene: TRBV28
J gene: TRBJ1-2
D gene: -
CDR3 protein: CASTNIQAYGYTF
CDR3 DNA: TGTGCCAGCACCAATATCCAGGCCTATGGCTACACCTTC

clone size: -
V gene: TRBV29-1
J gene: TRBJ1-2
D gene: -
CDR3 protein: CSGRFNYGYTF
CDR3 DNA: TGCAGCGGCAGGTTTAACTATGGCTACACCTTC

clone size: -
V gene: TRBV6-6
J gene: TRBJ1-6
D gene: -
CDR3 protein: CASSYSDPTPQDPLHF
CDR3 DNA: TGTGCCAGCAGTTACTCAGATCCCACACCCCAAGATCCCCTCCACTTT

clone size: -
V gene: TRBV2
J gene: TRBJ2-5
D gene: -
CDR3 protein: CATQGSFRETQYF
CDR3 DNA: TGTGCCACACAGGGATCATTTAGGGAGACCCAGTACTTC

clone size: -
V gene: TRBV14
J gene: TRBJ2-7
D gene: -
CDR3 protein: CASSQTQGRDF
CDR3 DNA: TGTGCCAGCAGCCAAACCCAGGGTAGGGACTTC

clone size: -
V gene: TRBV19
J gene: TRBJ1-2
D gene: TRBD1
CDR3 protein: CASSSPRDRVNYGYTF
CDR3 DNA: TGTGCCAGTAGCAGCCCCCGGGACAGGGTGAACTATGGCTACACCTTC

clone size: -
V gene: TRBV5-1
J gene: TRBJ2-2
D gene: -
CDR3 protein: CASSFEQGLGYTGELFF
CDR3 DNA: TGCGCCAGCAGCTTTGAACAGGGCTTGGGGTACACCGGGGAGCTGTTTTTT

clone size: -
V gene: TRBV18
J gene: TRBJ2-1
D gene: -
CDR3 protein: CASGANYNEQFF
CDR3 DNA: TGTGCCAGCGGGGCAAATTACAATGAGCAGTTCTTC

clone size: -
V gene: TRBV11-2
J gene: TRBJ2-2
D gene: -
CDR3 protein: CASTLEARSRTGELFF
CDR3 DNA: TGTGCCAGCACCCTGGAGGCCAGGTCCCGTACCGGGGAGCTGTTTTTT

clone size: -
V gene: TRBV27
J gene: TRBJ1-2
D gene: -
CDR3 protein: CASSPLQVSIPYGYTF
CDR3 DNA: TGTGCCAGCAGTCCACTACAGGTGTCGATTCCCTATGGCTACACCTTC

clone size: -
V gene: TRBV9
J gene: TRBJ2-4
D gene: TRBD2
CDR3 protein: CASSVGGSSIQYF
CDR3 DNA: TGTGCCAGCAGCGTAGGCGGGAGTTCCATTCAGTACTTC

clone size: -
V gene: TRBV19
J gene: TRBJ2-1
D gene: -
CDR3 protein: CASSIEPAGQLFYNEQFF
CDR3 DNA: TGTGCCAGTAGTATAGAACCCGCAGGACAGTTGTTCTACAATGAGCAGTTCTTC

clone size: -
V gene: TRBV19
J gene: TRBJ2-2
D gene: -
CDR3 protein: CASSTQQGYTGELFF
CDR3 DNA: TGTGCCAGTAGTACCCAACAGGGTTACACCGGGGAGCTGTTTTTT

clone size: once
V gene: TRBV2
J gene: TRBJ2-3
D gene: -
CDR3 protein: CASSASYGTDTQYF
CDR3 DNA: TGTGCCAGCAGTGCGTCTTATGGCACAGATACGCAGTATTTT

clone size: few
V gene: TRBV7-9
J gene: TRBJ2-4
D gene: TRBD2
CDR3 protein: CASSPGLAGVRYF
CDR3 DNA: TGTGCCAGCAGCCCGGGACTAGCGGGAGTGAGGTACTTC

clone size: -
V gene: TRBV9
J gene: TRBJ2-3
D gene: TRBD1
CDR3 protein: CASSAYGQGSTDTQYF
CDR3 DNA: TGTGCCAGCAGCGCCTACGGACAGGGCAGCACAGATACGCAGTATTTT

clone size: -
V gene: TRBV9
J gene: TRBJ2-1
D gene: -
CDR3 protein: CASSDEPIATSYNEQFF
CDR3 DNA: TGTGCCAGCAGTGACGAACCCATAGCTACCTCCTACAATGAGCAGTTCTTC

clone size: -
V gene: TRBV9
J gene: TRBJ2-7
D gene: TRBD1
CDR3 protein: CASSPQTGQGYEQYF
CDR3 DNA: TGTGCCAGCAGCCCCCAAACGGGACAGGGGTACGAGCAGTACTTC

clone size: -
V gene: TRBV5-1
J gene: TRBJ2-7
D gene: TRBD1
CDR3 protein: CASSLVLDRPYEQYF
CDR3 DNA: TGCGCCAGCAGCTTGGTTCTGGACAGGCCCTACGAGCAGTACTTC

clone size: -
V gene: TRBV3-1/TRBV3-2
J gene: TRBJ2-3
D gene: TRBD1
CDR3 protein: CASSPGQGLGTQYF
CDR3 DNA: TGTGCCAGCAGCCCCGGACAGGGACTCGGTACGCAGTATTTT

clone size: medium-sized
V gene: TRBV19
J gene: TRBJ2-7
D gene: -
CDR3 protein: CASSIAGNSYEQYF
CDR3 DNA: TGTGCCAGTAGTATAGCGGGGAACTCCTACGAGCAGTACTTC

clone size: -
V gene: TRBV23-1
J gene: TRBJ1-2
D gene: -
CDR3 protein: CNSNEAYGYTF
CDR3 DNA: TGCAACTCGAACGAGGCCTATGGCTACACCTTC

clone size: -
V gene: TRBV9
J gene: TRBJ2-3
D gene: -
CDR3 protein: CASSVVADHPLFTDTQYF
CDR3 DNA: TGTGCCAGCAGCGTAGTAGCGGACCACCCTTTATTCACAGATACGCAGTATTTT

clone size: -
V gene: TRBV4-1
J gene: TRBJ1-5
D gene: -
CDR3 protein: CASSQNRGQPQHF
CDR3 DNA: TGCGCCAGCAGCCAAAATCGGGGTCAGCCCCAGCATTTT

clone size: -
V gene: TRBV28
J gene: TRBJ2-4
D gene: TRBD2
CDR3 protein: CASSLGSGRALGNIQYF
CDR3 DNA: TGTGCCAGCAGTTTGGGGTCCGGGAGGGCCCTTGGAAACATTCAGTACTTC

clone size: -
V gene: TRBV30
J gene: TRBJ1-2
D gene: -
CDR3 protein: CAWRYRGDYGYTF
CDR3 DNA: TGTGCCTGGAGGTATCGGGGGGACTATGGCTACACCTTC

clone size: -
V gene: TRBV12-2
J gene: TRBJ2-1
D gene: -
CDR3 protein: CASRLGSGGGSYNEQFF
CDR3 DNA: TGTGCAAGTCGCTTAGGTTCGGGCGGGGGCTCCTACAATGAGCAGTTCTTC

clone size: -
V gene: TRBV30
J gene: TRBJ2-3
D gene: -
CDR3 protein: CAWSVKGGTDTQYF
CDR3 DNA: TGTGCCTGGAGTGTGAAAGGGGGCACAGATACGCAGTATTTT

clone size: -
V gene: TRBV29-1
J gene: TRBJ2-7
D gene: -
CDR3 protein: CSVVARGPYEQYF
CDR3 DNA: TGCAGCGTTGTAGCGCGGGGACCCTACGAGCAGTACTTC

clone size: -
V gene: TRBV28
J gene: TRBJ2-1
D gene: -
CDR3 protein: CASSLTLPGSDEQFF
CDR3 DNA: TGTGCCAGCAGTCTAACCCTCCCAGGGTCCGATGAGCAGTTCTTC

clone size: -
V gene: TRBV5-1
J gene: TRBJ2-1
D gene: -
CDR3 protein: CASSLVSGDYNEQFF
CDR3 DNA: TGCGCCAGCAGCCTCGTATCGGGAGATTACAATGAGCAGTTCTTC

clone size: -
V gene: TRBV6-5
J gene: TRBJ1-5
D gene: TRBD1
CDR3 protein: CASSYSGQGLGQPQHF
CDR3 DNA: TGTGCCAGCAGTTACTCGGGACAGGGTCTTGGTCAGCCCCAGCATTTT

clone size: -
V gene: TRBV9
J gene: TRBJ1-6
D gene: TRBD1
CDR3 protein: CASSVGQGGNSPLHF
CDR3 DNA: TGTGCCAGCAGCGTCGGACAGGGTGGAAATTCACCCCTCCACTTT

clone size: -
V gene: TRBV19
J gene: TRBJ1-5
D gene: -
CDR3 protein: CASSKGGDNQPQHF
CDR3 DNA: TGTGCCAGTAGTAAGGGAGGGGACAATCAGCCCCAGCATTTT

clone size: -
V gene: TRBV5-1
J gene: TRBJ2-5
D gene: -
CDR3 protein: CASSVMGQLQETQYF
CDR3 DNA: TGCGCCAGCAGCGTCATGGGGCAGCTACAAGAGACCCAGTACTTC

clone size: -
V gene: TRBV5-6
J gene: TRBJ1-1
D gene: -
CDR3 protein: CASSSLPGAEAFF
CDR3 DNA: TGTGCCAGCAGCTCCCTACCAGGCGCTGAAGCTTTCTTT

clone size: -
V gene: TRBV19
J gene: TRBJ1-2
D gene: -
CDR3 protein: CASSDGPRGYGYTF
CDR3 DNA: TGTGCCAGTAGTGACGGGCCAAGGGGCTATGGCTACACCTTC

clone size: -
V gene: TRBV28
J gene: TRBJ1-3
D gene: -
CDR3 protein: CASSLSNVRNTIYF
CDR3 DNA: TGTGCCAGCAGTTTATCGAACGTGAGGAACACCATATATTTT

clone size: -
V gene: TRBV9
J gene: TRBJ2-5
D gene: TRBD2
CDR3 protein: CASSSAGTSGGRSVETQYF
CDR3 DNA: TGTGCCAGCAGCTCGGCCGGGACTAGCGGGGGCCGGAGCGTTGAGACCCAGTACTTC

clone size: -
V gene: TRBV7-8
J gene: TRBJ2-2
D gene: -
CDR3 protein: CASSLSRTREELFF
CDR3 DNA: TGTGCCAGCAGCTTATCCCGGACCCGGGAGGAGCTGTTTTTT

clone size: -
V gene: TRBV3-1/TRBV3-2
J gene: TRBJ2-7
D gene: TRBD2
CDR3 protein: CASSRWASGSREQYF
CDR3 DNA: TGTGCCAGCAGCCGCTGGGCTAGCGGGAGTCGGGAGCAGTACTTC

clone size: -
V gene: TRBV4-3
J gene: TRBJ1-2
D gene: -
CDR3 protein: CASSQDRTGLGGYGYTF
CDR3 DNA: TGCGCCAGCAGCCAAGATCGCACCGGGCTGGGGGGCTATGGCTACACCTTC